The TCR beta chain under discussion was sequenced for a study of blood T cell repertoires in COVID-19. Study-level background: Material from acute and convalescent COVID-19 was sourced from the United States, Italy and Spain.

Trimming removed 1 base at V and 5 bases at J, with 8 bases between. The CDR3 is 13 residues long. The germline V gene encodes CDR1 SGHNT and CDR2 YYREEE (reference sequence). Per the authors' pipeline: Nucleated cell counts were estimated from reference gene primer amplification. Profiling relied on immunoSEQ multiplex PCR, and the TCRdb table lists in-frame clones only, not all of them. V and J calls and clone size are as listed in that table; D and trimming were resolved from the DNA. Of a few hundred thousand clones in the sample, 70% to 90% were seen once. Study members were between roughly 18 and 100 years old and lived in 20 to 30 US regions.

The receptor comes from a man younger than 40 who had recovered from COVID-19. This chain joins TRBV5-4 and TRBJ2-3; TRBD2 might be the D (5 bases). Sequencing was carried out using PBMCs or T cells enriched from blood (not recorded which). CDR3 amino acids: CASSLNEGDTQYF. CDR3 nucleotides: TGTGCCAGCAGCTTGAACGAGGGAGATACGCAGTATTTT.